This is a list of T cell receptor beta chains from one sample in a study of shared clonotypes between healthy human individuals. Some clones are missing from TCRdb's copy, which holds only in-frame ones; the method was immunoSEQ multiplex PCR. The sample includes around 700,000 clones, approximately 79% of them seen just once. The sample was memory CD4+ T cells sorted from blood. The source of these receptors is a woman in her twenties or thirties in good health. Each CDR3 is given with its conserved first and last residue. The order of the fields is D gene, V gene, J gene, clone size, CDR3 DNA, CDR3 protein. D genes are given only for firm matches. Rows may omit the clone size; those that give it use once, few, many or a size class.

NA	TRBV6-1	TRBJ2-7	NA	TGTGCCAGCAGTGAAGGTGCAGACTTCTACGAGCAGTACTTC	CASSEGADFYEQYF
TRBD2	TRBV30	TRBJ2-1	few	TGTGCCTCGAAGGGACTAGCGGGAGGTAAGAATGAGCAGTTCTTC	CASKGLAGGKNEQFF
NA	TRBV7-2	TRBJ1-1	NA	TGTGCCAGCAGCTTGGGTGATGTCCGTGAAGCTTTCTTT	CASSLGDVREAFF
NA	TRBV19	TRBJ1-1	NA	TGTGCCACTAAAGGTTCGTTTTGGACTGAAGCTTTCTTT	CATKGSFWTEAFF
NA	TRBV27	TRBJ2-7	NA	TGTGCCAGCAGTTCCTTAGCTGCGAACGAGCAGTACTTC	CASSSLAANEQYF
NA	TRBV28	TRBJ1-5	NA	TGTGCCAGCAGTCTAGAGACAGGAGGGGACAATCAGCCCCAGCATTTT	CASSLETGGDNQPQHF
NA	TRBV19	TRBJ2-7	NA	TGTGCCAGTAGTGGCCTTGGGAGCTTCTACGAGCAGTACTTC	CASSGLGSFYEQYF
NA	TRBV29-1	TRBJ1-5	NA	TGCAGCGTCGTTTTAACAGGTAATCAGCCCCAGCATTTT	CSVVLTGNQPQHF
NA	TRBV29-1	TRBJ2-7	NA	TGCAGCGCAGAAAAGACAGGAGACGAGCAGTACTTC	CSAEKTGDEQYF
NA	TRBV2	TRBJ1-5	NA	TGTGCCAGCCGAAGGGACAGCAATCAGCCCCAGCATTTT	CASRRDSNQPQHF
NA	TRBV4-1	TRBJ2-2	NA	TGCGCCAGCAGCCAAGTATATAGCGCCGGTAACACCGGGGAGCTGTTTTTT	CASSQVYSAGNTGELFF
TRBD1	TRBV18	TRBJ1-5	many	TGTGCCAGCTCACAAACAGGGGGCCGTCAGCCCCAGCATTTT	CASSQTGGRQPQHF
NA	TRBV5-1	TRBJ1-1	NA	TGCGCCAGCAGGCGGGACGGAGTGAACACTGAAGCTTTCTTT	CASRRDGVNTEAFF
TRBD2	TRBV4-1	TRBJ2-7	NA	TGCGCCAGCAGCCTGGCCCCAACTAGCGGGGGCTCCTACGAGCAGTACTTC	CASSLAPTSGGSYEQYF
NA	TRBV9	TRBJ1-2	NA	TGTGCCAGCAGCGTAGCTACGGGGCAGGGGAGGGGCTACACCTTC	CASSVATGQGRGYTF
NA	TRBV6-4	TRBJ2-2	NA	TGTGCCAGCAGTGACAGGGAGGTCGGGGAGCTGTTTTTT	CASSDREVGELFF
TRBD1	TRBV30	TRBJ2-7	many	TGTGCCTGGGACAGGGCCTACGAGCAGTACTTC	CAWDRAYEQYF
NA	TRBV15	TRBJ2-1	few	TGTGCCACCAGCAGAGGAGGTGGAACTGATGGAAGAGAGCAGTTCTTC	CATSRGGGTDGREQFF
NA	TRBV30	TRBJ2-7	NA	TGTGCCTGGAGTGTACTAGAGGGCGTCGACAACGAGCAGTACTTC	CAWSVLEGVDNEQYF
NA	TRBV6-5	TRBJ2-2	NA	TGTGCCACCAAGCGAGACCTGAACACCGGGGAGCTGTTTTTT	CATKRDLNTGELFF
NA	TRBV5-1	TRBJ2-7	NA	TGCGCCAGCAGCTTCGCTGGTGGCCAACCAAACTACGAGCAGTACTTC	CASSFAGGQPNYEQYF
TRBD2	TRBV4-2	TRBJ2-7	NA	TGTGCCAGCAGCCCACCCGGGAGGAAACGGCAGACCCCCTACGAGCAGTACTTC	CASSPPGRKRQTPYEQYF
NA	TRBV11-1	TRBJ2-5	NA	TGTGCCAGCAGCTTAGGTAGCAGGAGAGGTAGGGACGAGACCCAGTACTTC	CASSLGSRRGRDETQYF
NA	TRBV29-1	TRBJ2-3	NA	TGCAGCGTGGAAGACAGGAGGGGGGCAGATACGCAGTATTTT	CSVEDRRGADTQYF
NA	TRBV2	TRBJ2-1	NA	TGTGCCAGCAGCGCAAATCCGAGGATCAACAATGAGCAGTTCTTC	CASSANPRINNEQFF